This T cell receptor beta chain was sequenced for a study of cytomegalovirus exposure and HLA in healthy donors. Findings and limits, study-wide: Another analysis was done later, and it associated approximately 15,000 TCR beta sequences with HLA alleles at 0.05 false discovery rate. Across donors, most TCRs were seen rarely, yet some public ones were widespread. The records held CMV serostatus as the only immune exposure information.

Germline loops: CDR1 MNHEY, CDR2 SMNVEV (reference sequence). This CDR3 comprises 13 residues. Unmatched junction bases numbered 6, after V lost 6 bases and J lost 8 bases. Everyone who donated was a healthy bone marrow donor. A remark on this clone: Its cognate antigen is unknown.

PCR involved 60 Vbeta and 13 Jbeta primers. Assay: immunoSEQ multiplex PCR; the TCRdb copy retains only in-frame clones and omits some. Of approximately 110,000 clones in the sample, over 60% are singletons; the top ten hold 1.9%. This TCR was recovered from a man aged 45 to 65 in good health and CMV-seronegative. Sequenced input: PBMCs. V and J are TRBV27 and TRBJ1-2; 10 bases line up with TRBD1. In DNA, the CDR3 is TGTGCCAGCAGAAGACAGGGGGCGCCGGGCTACACCTTC. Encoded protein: CASRRQGAPGYTF.